The 20 T cell receptor beta chains reported below all come from one sample, sequenced in a study of cytomegalovirus exposure and HLA in healthy donors. Amplification used 60 Vbeta primers and 13 Jbeta primers. Clones were sequenced by immunoSEQ multiplex PCR, and TCRdb holds only the in-frame ones, with some missing. Of 150,000 to 180,000 clones listed, approximately 80% are singletons. Sequencing was carried out using PBMCs. Receptor source: a woman aged 35 to 49 in good health and CMV-seropositive.

The V and J genes are TRBV5-1 and TRBJ2-3; TRBD2 matches 13 bases. V lost 0 bases to trimming and J lost 0 bases; unmatched junction nucleotides: 4. The CDR3 is made up of 18 amino acids. CDR1 is SGHRS and CDR2 is YFSETQ in the germline V gene. CDR3 loop: CASSLAWGLAGSTDTQYF. The CDR3 bases are TGCGCCAGCAGCTTGGCTTGGGGACTAGCGGGAAGCACAGATACGCAGTATTTT.

The V and J genes are TRBV6-6 and TRBJ2-7; D uncertain. The germline V gene has CDR1 MNHNY and CDR2 SVGAGI (reference sequence). The CDR3 runs 15 residues. Trimming left V 0 bases short and J 5 bases short, with 14 bases between. The CDR3 DNA reads as TGTGCCAGCAGTTACTCTTCGACAATACCTGACGAGCAGTACTTC. This translates into CASSYSSTIPDEQYF.

The J gene is TRBJ2-7, the V gene TRBV16; TRBD1 might be the D (6 bases). The V gene's germline CDR1 is KGHSY and CDR2 FQNENV. V gave up 1 base and J gave up 5 bases, with 15 bases separating them. The CDR3 extends over 15 amino acids. In DNA form, the CDR3 reads TGTGCCAGCAGCCAATTTAACAAGGGGGTGGACGAGCAGTACTTC. It specifies CASSQFNKGVDEQYF.

V is TRBV11-2 and J is TRBJ2-5, with TRBD2 as a possible D gene (5 bases). The CDR3 runs 15 residues. V lost 0 bases and J lost 1, with 9 bases in between. CDR1 and CDR2 (germline): SGHAT, FQNNGV. The CDR3 region has the DNA TGTGCCAGCAGCTTAGAAGCGGTAGCCCAAGAGACCCAGTACTTC. Amino acids: CASSLEAVAQETQYF.

The chain recombines TRBV6-5 with TRBJ2-5, with 7 bases aligning to TRBD1. The CDR3 loop spans 14 amino acids. The trim removed 0 bases at V and 11 bases at J, leaving 9 bases unmatched. Germline CDR1 MNHEY, CDR2 SVGAGI. The CDR3 sequence: CASSYSAGGIEQYF. The CDR3 DNA is TGTGCCAGCAGTTACTCAGCAGGGGGTATAGAGCAGTACTTC.

The chain recombines TRBV11-3 with TRBJ2-2, with 7 bases matching TRBD1. This CDR3 is built from 17 residues. Germline V gene data show CDR1 as SGHNT and CDR2 as YENEEA. V lost 5 bases and J lost 4; bases outside the gene matches: 13. The CDR3 nucleotides read TGTGCCAGCAGCCCCGTTACAGGGGCCCTAGGCACCGGGGAGCTGTTTTTT. Its protein product is CASSPVTGALGTGELFF.

This chain connects TRBV2 to TRBJ2-5; 9 bases are shared with TRBD2. Trimming at V came to 11 bases and at J to 5 bases, leaving 15 bases not matched to a gene. The germline V gene has CDR1 SNHLY and CDR2 FYNNEI. This CDR3 is built from 15 residues. DNA for the CDR3: TGTGCCCGGGAGGGTGAGGCGGGAGGGGGTGAGACCCAGTACTTC. As protein: CAREGEAGGGETQYF.

This clone was counted a few times. J is TRBJ2-1 and V is TRBV9; the match to TRBD2 covers 10 bases. The CDR3 is 16 amino acids. Germline V CDR1 and CDR2: SGDLS, YYNGEE. V gave up 3 bases and J gave up 7 bases; unmatched junction bases: 10. CDR3 sequence: CASSGEAGGLSNEQFF. The CDR3 nucleotides read TGTGCCAGCAGCGGAGAAGCGGGAGGGCTTTCGAATGAGCAGTTCTTC.

The gene calls are TRBV15 and TRBJ1-4; 8 bases are a match to TRBD1. The trim removed 3 bases at V and 4 bases at J, leaving 10 bases unmatched. Looked up from germline, CDR1 is LNHNV and CDR2 is YYDKDF (reference sequence). CDR3 length: 17 amino acids. CDR3 coding DNA: TGTGCCACCAGCAGCGGGGAGGAGACAGGGGTTAATGAAAAACTGTTTTTT. Protein product: CATSSGEETGVNEKLFF.

This chain connects TRBV15 to TRBJ2-3; 16 positions agree with TRBD2. Germline-derived CDR1 and CDR2 are LNHNV and YYDKDF (reference sequence). Trimming at V came to 0 bases and at J to 1 base, leaving 4 bases not matched to a gene. The CDR3 runs to 19 residues. The CDR3 DNA is TGTGCCACCAGCAGAGAACGAGGGACTAGCGGGAGGGGCACAGATACGCAGTATTTT. As protein: CATSRERGTSGRGTDTQYF.

The J gene is TRBJ1-4, the V gene TRBV6-6; 8 bases map to TRBD1. The V and J ends lost 6 bases and 8 bases, in that order; junction bases with no gene match: 5. The CDR3 consists of 13 residues. CDR1 and CDR2 from the germline V gene are MNHNY and SVGAGI (reference sequence). For the CDR3, the DNA is TGTGCCAGCAGAGGACAGGGAGGGGAAAAACTGTTTTTT. Translated, it gives CASRGQGGEKLFF.

The chain combines TRBV19 with TRBJ2-7, with D perhaps TRBD2 (6 bases). CDR1 is LNHDA and CDR2 is SQIVND in the germline V gene (reference sequence). This CDR3 is built from 14 residues. V lost 4 bases to trimming and J lost 5 bases, with 15 bases between them. The DNA for the CDR3 is TGTGCCAGTAGTAGGGACTTAGTCAGCAACGAGCAGTACTTC. Its translation is CASSRDLVSNEQYF.

This clone was counted only a few times. This chain joins TRBV6-1 and TRBJ2-3; 10 nucleotides agree with TRBD1. This CDR3 comprises 18 residues. The V and J ends lost 2 bases and 0 bases, in that order; junction bases with no gene match: 8. Germline V gives CDR1 MNHNS, CDR2 SASEGT. CDR3 sequence reads: CASSEKRGGQGSTDTQYF. CDR3 coding DNA: TGTGCCAGCAGTGAAAAGAGGGGGGGACAGGGGAGCACAGATACGCAGTATTTT.

The V and J genes are TRBV9 and TRBJ1-1; tentatively, D is TRBD1 (5 bases). V lost 3 bases to trimming and J lost 1 base, with 10 bases between them. Germline V gene sequence: CDR1 SGDLS, CDR2 YYNGEE. The length of the CDR3 is 14 residues. In nucleotides, the CDR3 is TGTGCCAGCAGCGAATCAGGGCCGAACACTGAAGCTTTCTTT. This encodes CASSESGPNTEAFF.

The chain carries TRBV6-5 and TRBJ2-3; TRBD2 matches 11 bases. CDR3 length: 15 residues. V trimming: 6 bases; J trimming: 4 bases; junction bases outside the gene matches: 6. Germline lookup yields CDR1 MNHEY and CDR2 SVGAGI. Written as DNA, the CDR3 is TGTGCCAGCAGCGGACTAGCGGGTCTTGCAGATACGCAGTATTTT. This codes for CASSGLAGLADTQYF.

The chain couples TRBV5-1 to TRBJ2-2, with TRBD2 as a possible D gene (6 bases). The germline V gene has CDR1 SGHRS and CDR2 YFSETQ. There are 16 residues in the CDR3. Between the trimmed V and J ends, which lost 8 bases and 0 bases, there was a span of 17 bases. CDR3 sequence reads: CASGPRGKTNTGELFF. The CDR3 DNA sequence: TGCGCCAGTGGGCCCCGCGGGAAAACGAACACCGGGGAGCTGTTTTTT.

The CDR3 sequence: CASSYRSIDGNQPQHF. In nucleotides, the CDR3 is TGTGCCAGCAGTTATCGGAGTATTGATGGCAATCAGCCCCAGCATTTT. The chain couples TRBV6-5 to TRBJ1-5; D gene unclear. V was trimmed by 3 bases and J by 2 bases, leaving 14 bases between them. Per the germline V gene, CDR1 is MNHEY and CDR2 is SVGAGI. The CDR3 consists of 16 residues.

About this clone itself: Its ends do not fully match the called genes, so a read error is possible. This rearrangement joins TRBV7-7 to TRBJ2-2; 8 nucleotides agree with TRBD1. Germline values: CDR1 SSHAT, CDR2 FNYEAQ (reference sequence). This CDR3 contains 15 residues. This CDR3 is CASSRTGTNTGELFF. CDR3 bases: TGTGCTAGCAGCCGGACAGGGACGAACACCGGGGAGCTGTTTTTT.

The CDR3 is CASSERGHRGNEQYF. The CDR3 DNA is TGTGCCAGCAGTGAAAGAGGACATAGGGGAAACGAGCAGTACTTC. The chain is built from TRBV2 and TRBJ2-7, with TRBD1 as a possible D gene (5 bases). The CDR3 consists of 15 residues. With 2 bases removed from V and 5 bases from J, the gap between germline ends came to 16 bases. Per the germline V gene, CDR1 is SNHLY and CDR2 is FYNNEI. Using reference TRBV2 and TRBJ2-7 for the parts outside the CDR3, the full variable domain is EPEVTQTPSHQVTQMGQEVILRCVPISNHLYFYWYRQILGQKVEFLVSFYNNEISEKSEIFDDQFSVERPDGSNFTLKIRSTKLEDSAMYFCASSERGHRGNEQYFGPGTRLTVT.

V gene TRBV11-2 combines with J gene TRBJ2-2; D gene uncertain. The V gene lost 1 base and the J gene lost 4 bases, with 13 bases spanning the gap. Germline lookup yields CDR1 SGHAT and CDR2 FQNNGV. CDR3 size: 16 residues. The CDR3 protein is CASSLGLPRGTGELFF. CDR3 in DNA: TGTGCCAGCAGCTTAGGGCTGCCTCGAGGCACCGGGGAGCTGTTTTTT.